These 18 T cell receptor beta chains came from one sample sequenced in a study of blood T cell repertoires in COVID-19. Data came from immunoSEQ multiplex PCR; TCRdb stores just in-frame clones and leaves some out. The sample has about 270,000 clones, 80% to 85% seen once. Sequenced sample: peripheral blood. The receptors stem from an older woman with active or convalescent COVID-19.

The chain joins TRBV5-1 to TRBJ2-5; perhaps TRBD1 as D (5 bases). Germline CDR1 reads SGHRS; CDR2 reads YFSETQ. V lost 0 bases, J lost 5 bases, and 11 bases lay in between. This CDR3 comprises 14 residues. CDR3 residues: CASSLEPGWETQYF. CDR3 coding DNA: TGCGCCAGCAGCTTGGAGCCAGGGTGGGAGACCCAGTACTTC. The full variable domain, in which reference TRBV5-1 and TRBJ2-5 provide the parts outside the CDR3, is KAGVTQTPRYLIKTRGQQVTLSCSPISGHRSVSWYQQTPGQGLQFLFEYFSETQRNKGNFPGRFSGRQFSNSRSEMNVSTLELGDSALYLCASSLEPGWETQYFGPGTRLLVL.

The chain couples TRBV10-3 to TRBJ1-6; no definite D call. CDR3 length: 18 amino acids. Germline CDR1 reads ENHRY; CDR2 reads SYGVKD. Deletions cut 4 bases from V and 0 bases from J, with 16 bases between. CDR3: CAISGRSRDTSYNSPLHF. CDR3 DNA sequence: TGTGCCATCAGTGGGCGCAGCAGAGACACCTCCTATAATTCACCCCTCCACTTT.

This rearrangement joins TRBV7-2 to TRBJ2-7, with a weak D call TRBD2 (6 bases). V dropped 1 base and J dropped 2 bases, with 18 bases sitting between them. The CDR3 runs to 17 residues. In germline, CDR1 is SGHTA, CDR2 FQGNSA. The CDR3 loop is CASSLEGSAGWAYEQYF. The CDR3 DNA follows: TGTGCCAGCAGCTTAGAGGGGAGCGCGGGGTGGGCCTACGAGCAGTACTTC.

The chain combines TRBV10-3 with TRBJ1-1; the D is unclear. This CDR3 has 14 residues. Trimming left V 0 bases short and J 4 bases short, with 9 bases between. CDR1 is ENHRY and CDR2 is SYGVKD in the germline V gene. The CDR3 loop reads CAISESEGATEAFF. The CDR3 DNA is TGTGCCATCAGTGAGTCGGAGGGTGCCACTGAAGCTTTCTTT.

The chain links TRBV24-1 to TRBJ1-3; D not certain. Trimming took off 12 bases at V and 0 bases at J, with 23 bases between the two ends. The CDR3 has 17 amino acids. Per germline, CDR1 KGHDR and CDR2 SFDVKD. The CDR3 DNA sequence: TGTGCCGCCCCCGGGAACAGCCACTTACCCTCTGGAAACACCATATATTTT. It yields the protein CAAPGNSHLPSGNTIYF.

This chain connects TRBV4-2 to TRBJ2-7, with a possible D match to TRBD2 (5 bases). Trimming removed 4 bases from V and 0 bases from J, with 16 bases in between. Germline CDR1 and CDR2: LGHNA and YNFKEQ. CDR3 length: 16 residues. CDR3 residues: CASSLTRGFSSYEQYF. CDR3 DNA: TGTGCCAGCAGCCTAACTAGAGGGTTCAGCTCCTACGAGCAGTACTTC.

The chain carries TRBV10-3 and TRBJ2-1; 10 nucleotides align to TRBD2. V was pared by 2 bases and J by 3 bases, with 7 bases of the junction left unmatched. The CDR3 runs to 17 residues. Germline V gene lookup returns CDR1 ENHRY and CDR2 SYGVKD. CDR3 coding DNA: TGTGCCATCAGTGAGGGCGGGCTAGCGGGGGTCTACAATGAGCAGTTCTTC. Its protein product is CAISEGGLAGVYNEQFF.

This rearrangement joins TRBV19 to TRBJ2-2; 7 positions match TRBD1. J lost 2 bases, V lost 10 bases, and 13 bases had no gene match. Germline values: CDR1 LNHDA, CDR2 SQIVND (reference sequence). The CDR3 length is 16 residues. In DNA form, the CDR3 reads TGTGCCACCCGGGATCCCGGGACAGTTAACACCGGGGAGCTGTTTTTT. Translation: CATRDPGTVNTGELFF.

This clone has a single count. The CDR3: CASRDGGAGGTDTQYF. CDR3 coding DNA: TGCGCCAGCAGAGATGGGGGGGCGGGGGGCACAGATACGCAGTATTTT. V and J are TRBV5-1 and TRBJ2-3; D possibly corresponds to TRBD2 (7 bases). CDR1 and CDR2 from the germline V gene are SGHRS and YFSETQ. This CDR3 comprises 16 residues. The ends were cut back, 5 bases at V and 1 base at J, with 17 bases in the middle.

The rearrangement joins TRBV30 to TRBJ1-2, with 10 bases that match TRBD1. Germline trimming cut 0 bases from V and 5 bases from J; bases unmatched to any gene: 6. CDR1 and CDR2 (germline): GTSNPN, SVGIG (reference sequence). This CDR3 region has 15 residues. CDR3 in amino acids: CAWSVTGTGEYGYTF. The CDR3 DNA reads TGTGCCTGGAGTGTAACCGGGACAGGGGAATATGGCTACACCTTC.

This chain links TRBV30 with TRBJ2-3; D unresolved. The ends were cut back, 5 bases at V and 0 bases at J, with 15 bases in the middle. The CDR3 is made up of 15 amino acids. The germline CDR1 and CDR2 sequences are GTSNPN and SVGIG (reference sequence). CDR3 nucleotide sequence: TGTGCCTGGCTCGAGAGCCATACTAGCACAGATACGCAGTATTTT. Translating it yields CAWLESHTSTDTQYF.

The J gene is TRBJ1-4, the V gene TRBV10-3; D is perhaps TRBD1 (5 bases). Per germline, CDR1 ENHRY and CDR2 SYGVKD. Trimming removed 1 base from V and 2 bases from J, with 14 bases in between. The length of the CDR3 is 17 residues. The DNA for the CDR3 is TGTGCCATCAGTGAGTTCAAGGGGATTAGCACTAATGAAAAACTGTTTTTT. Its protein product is CAISEFKGISTNEKLFF.

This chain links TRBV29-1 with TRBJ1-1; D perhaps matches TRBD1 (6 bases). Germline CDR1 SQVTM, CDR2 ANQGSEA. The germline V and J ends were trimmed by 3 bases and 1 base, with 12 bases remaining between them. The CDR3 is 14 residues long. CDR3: CSVDRAGENTEAFF. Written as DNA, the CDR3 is TGCAGCGTTGATCGAGCAGGGGAGAACACTGAAGCTTTCTTT.

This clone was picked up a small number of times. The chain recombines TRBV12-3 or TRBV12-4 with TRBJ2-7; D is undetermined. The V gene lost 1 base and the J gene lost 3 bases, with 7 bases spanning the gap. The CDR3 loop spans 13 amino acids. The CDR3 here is CASSLVSSYEQYF. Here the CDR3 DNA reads TGTGCCAGCAGTTTAGTTAGCAGCTACGAGCAGTACTTC.

For the CDR3, the DNA is TGCGCCAGCAGTAAGCCTGGGACACTCCTCAAGCAAGGGAACACTGAAGCTTTCTTT. The encoded protein is CASSKPGTLLKQGNTEAFF. The chain carries TRBV10-2 and TRBJ1-1; weak D call: TRBD1 (6 bases). CDR1 is WSHSY and CDR2 is SAAADI in the germline V gene. The CDR3 contains 19 residues. The V gene lost 5 bases and the J gene lost 1 base, with 26 bases spanning the gap.

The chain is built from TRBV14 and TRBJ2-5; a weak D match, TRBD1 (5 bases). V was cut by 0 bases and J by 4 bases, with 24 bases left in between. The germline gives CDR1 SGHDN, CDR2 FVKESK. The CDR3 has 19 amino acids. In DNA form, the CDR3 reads TGTGCCAGCAGCCAAGATAGGTGGATAAGGGGTCCGGTTCGAGAGACCCAGTACTTC. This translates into CASSQDRWIRGPVRETQYF.

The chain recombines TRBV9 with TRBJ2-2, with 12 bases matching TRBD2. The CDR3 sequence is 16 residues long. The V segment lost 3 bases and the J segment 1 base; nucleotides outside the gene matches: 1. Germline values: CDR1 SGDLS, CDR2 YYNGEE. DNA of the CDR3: TGTGCCAGCAGCGAACTAGCGGGGGGGAACACCGGGGAGCTGTTTTTT. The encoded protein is CASSELAGGNTGELFF.

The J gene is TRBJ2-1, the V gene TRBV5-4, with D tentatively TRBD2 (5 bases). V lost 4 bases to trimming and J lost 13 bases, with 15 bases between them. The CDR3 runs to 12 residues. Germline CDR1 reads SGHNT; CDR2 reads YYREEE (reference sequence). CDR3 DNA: TGTGCCAGCAGCGACCGGGCCCTAGCCCAGTTCTTC. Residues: CASSDRALAQFF.